The clone carrying this TCR beta chain was detected only a few times. These data belong to a study of blood T cell repertoires in COVID-19. The wider study: From the United States, Italy and Spain came samples of acute and convalescent COVID-19. The analysed material was cDNA or gDNA that came from T cells, B-cell-depleted T cells, or PBMCs.

The germline V and J ends were trimmed by 1 base and 8 bases, with 9 bases remaining between them. This CDR3 contains 13 residues. Germline V gene lookup returns CDR1 LNHNV and CDR2 YYDKDF (reference sequence). Authors' processing steps: Amplifying reference gene primers gave estimates of nucleated cell counts. Sequencing was performed with immunoSEQ multiplex PCR; in TCRdb, only in-frame clones are kept and a portion is missing. Clone size and V and J calls were adopted from that table, with D and trimming inferred from the DNA. The sample has over 200,000 clones, about 90% seen once. The source is a man aged 35-49 years with active or convalescent COVID-19. This rearrangement joins TRBV15 to TRBJ2-4; D perhaps matches TRBD2 (6 bases). The sample comprised peripheral blood. This chain's CDR3 is CATSRGGEDIQYF. In nucleotides, the CDR3 is TGTGCCACCAGCAGAGGAGGGGAGGACATTCAGTACTTC.